This entry lists 25 T cell receptor beta chains sequenced from one sample in a study of T cell repertoires in aging, cancer and after chemotherapy. A mixed TRB-A/B primer pool amplified rearranged TRB by multiplex touch-down PCR. Each CDR3 protein is one row after TCRdb ran MiXCR on the multiplex PCR reads. The sample lists approximately 500 distinct CDR3 sequences; around 74% were seen once. TCR beta rearrangements were amplified from peripheral blood genomic DNA. The specimen sequenced was blood. These receptors were obtained from a human donor with a solid tumor.

The rearrangement uses TRBV20-1 and TRBJ2-7, with 7 nucleotides matching TRBD1. The germline gives CDR1 DFQATT, CDR2 SNEGSKA (reference sequence). V gave up 6 bases and J gave up 0 bases; unmatched junction bases: 5. The CDR3 extends over 13 amino acids. CDR3 sequence reads: CSAETGISYEQYF. CDR3 coding DNA: TGCAGTGCCGAGACAGGGATCTCCTACGAGCAGTACTTC.

The rearrangement links TRBV6-1 to TRBJ1-3; maybe TRBD1 (5 bases). The CDR3 length is 13 residues. Germline loops: CDR1 MNHNS, CDR2 SASEGT. The ends were cut back, 4 bases at V and 3 bases at J, with 7 bases in the middle. The CDR3 region has the DNA TGTGCCAGCAGTGCCACAGGTGGAAACACCATATATTTT. Amino acid sequence: CASSATGGNTIYF.

The CDR3 reads CASSMVAGDEQFF. CDR3 DNA: TGTGCCAGTAGTATGGTAGCGGGAGACGAGCAGTTCTTC. The chain has TRBV19 and TRBJ2-1; 9 nucleotides align to TRBD2. Losses at the gene ends were 3 bases for V and 10 bases for J; bases not matched to a gene: 4. CDR3 length: 13 residues. From germline, CDR1 is LNHDA and CDR2 SQIVND (reference sequence).

This clonotype was counted a single time. The chain links TRBV18 to TRBJ1-1; D is unclear. V lost 2 bases and J 1 base, leaving 5 bases between the germline ends. CDR1 is KGHSH, CDR2 LQKENI, per germline. The CDR3 covers 13 residues. The CDR3 reads CASSPVENTEAFF. The CDR3 DNA is TGTGCCAGCTCACCAGTTGAGAACACTGAAGCTTTCTTT.

This chain joins TRBV10-3 and TRBJ2-2; 10 nucleotides line up with TRBD1. The CDR3 sequence is 16 residues long. The trim removed 6 bases at V and 3 bases at J, leaving 7 bases unmatched. CDR1 is ENHRY, CDR2 SYGVKD, per germline. CDR3 region: CAIRTGTGDDTGELFF. CDR3 nucleotides: TGTGCCATCAGAACCGGGACAGGGGACGACACCGGGGAGCTGTTTTTT.

The rearrangement joins TRBV5-4 to TRBJ1-1; D is uncertain. Trimming cost V 4 bases and J 7 bases, with 17 bases left between them. This CDR3 has 14 amino acids. Germline V gene lookup returns CDR1 SGHNT and CDR2 YYREEE (reference sequence). The CDR3: CASSPARDVYEAFF. CDR3 nucleotide sequence: TGTGCCAGCAGCCCGGCCCGAGACGTTTATGAAGCTTTCTTT. The variable domain in full, completed from reference TRBV5-4 and TRBJ1-1, reads ETGVTQSPTHLIKTRGQQVTLRCSSQSGHNTVSWYQQALGQGPQFIFQYYREEENGRGNFPPRFSGLQFPNYSSELNVNALELDDSALYLCASSPARDVYEAFFGQGTRLTVV.

The chain couples TRBV19 to TRBJ1-1, with D unresolved. The CDR3 is 14 amino acids. CDR1 LNHDA and CDR2 SQIVND come from the germline V gene (reference sequence). The germline V and J ends were trimmed by 0 bases and 0 bases, with 5 bases remaining between them. The CDR3 spells CASSIETMNTEAFF. CDR3 DNA sequence: TGTGCCAGTAGTATAGAGACTATGAACACTGAAGCTTTCTTT.

The chain recombines TRBV6-2 or TRBV6-3 with TRBJ2-3, with D unclear. Germline loops: CDR1 MNHEY, CDR2 SVGEGT. The CDR3 has 15 amino acids. Trimming took off 5 bases at V and 8 bases at J, with 20 bases between the two ends. This CDR3 reads CASSRGPHPIGTQYF. The CDR3 DNA reads TGTGCCAGCAGTCGCGGTCCACATCCCATTGGTACGCAGTATTTT.

CDR3 protein: CASSPTGVDGYTF. In DNA form, the CDR3 reads TGTGCCAGCTCCCCGACAGGGGTCGATGGCTACACCTTC. The J gene is TRBJ1-2, the V gene TRBV4-2, with 8 bases that match TRBD1. Germline CDR1 is LGHNA and CDR2 is YNFKEQ. The CDR3 totals 13 residues. V was pared by 8 bases and J by 6 bases, with 8 bases of the junction left unmatched.

The J gene is TRBJ1-6, the V gene TRBV7-2; TRBD1 matches 8 bases. Germline CDR1 is SGHTA and CDR2 is FQGNSA. J was trimmed by 10 bases and V by 5 bases; bases with no gene match: 10. This CDR3 region has 15 residues. CDR3 sequence reads: CASSTGQGTRSPLHF. For the CDR3, the DNA is TGTGCCAGCAGCACAGGACAGGGTACGCGATCACCCCTCCACTTT.

The chain combines TRBV20-1 with TRBJ1-5; D might be TRBD1 (5 bases). Germline V gives CDR1 DFQATT, CDR2 SNEGSKA (reference sequence). This CDR3 contains 14 residues. Trimming cost V 7 bases and J 3 bases, with 16 bases left between them. In nucleotides, the CDR3 is TGCAGTGTGGAACAGGACTCCCCCAATCAGCCCCAGCATTTT. It is translated as CSVEQDSPNQPQHF.

By share, this clonotype counts as hyperexpanded. The J gene is TRBJ2-2, the V gene TRBV29-1; tentatively, D is TRBD1 (6 bases). The CDR3 has 13 amino acids. V lost 3 bases, J lost 3 bases, and 8 bases lay in between. The germline V gene encodes CDR1 SQVTM and CDR2 ANQGSEA. The chain's CDR3 is CSVDGGHTGELFF. CDR3 in DNA: TGCAGCGTTGATGGGGGCCACACCGGGGAGCTGTTTTTT.

The chain carries TRBV29-1 and TRBJ1-4; the D is unclear. Deletions cut 6 bases from V and 5 bases from J, with 10 bases between. The CDR3 extends over 12 amino acids. CDR1 is SQVTM and CDR2 is ANQGSEA in the germline V gene. CDR3 region: CSVIAQNEKLFF. The CDR3 DNA reads as TGCAGCGTCATCGCACAGAATGAAAAACTGTTTTTT.

CDR3 protein: CASSLGGSNSPLHF. CDR3 nucleotides: TGTGCCAGCAGTTTAGGGGGAAGTAATTCACCCCTCCACTTT. This rearrangement joins TRBV12-3 or TRBV12-4 to TRBJ1-6; no reliable D call. Trimming took 1 base from V and 6 from J, leaving 7 bases between them. The CDR3 totals 14 residues.

This chain joins TRBV6-5 and TRBJ1-4, with D possibly TRBD1 on 6 matching bases. CDR1 and CDR2 from the germline V gene are MNHEY and SVGAGI. Trimming removed 6 bases from V and 3 bases from J, with 11 bases in between. The CDR3 is 14 amino acids. CDR3: CASRLRTANEKLFF. Written as DNA, the CDR3 is TGTGCCAGCAGACTACGGACAGCTAATGAAAAACTGTTTTTT.

The rearrangement uses TRBV6-5 and TRBJ2-3; D unresolved. The germline CDR1 and CDR2 sequences are MNHEY and SVGAGI. Trimming took off 2 bases at V and 6 bases at J, with 6 bases between the two ends. CDR3 length equals 12 residues. CDR3 DNA sequence: TGTGCCAGCAGTTACAGGGATGATACGCAGTATTTT. Translation: CASSYRDDTQYF.

The chain combines TRBV12-3 or TRBV12-4 with TRBJ1-1; D uncertain. The CDR3 loop spans 12 amino acids. V shed 6 bases and J shed 1 base, with 6 bases lying between them. CDR3 in amino acids: CASRSPNTEAFF. The CDR3 bases are TGTGCCAGCAGAAGTCCGAACACTGAAGCTTTCTTT.

This rearrangement joins TRBV7-2 to TRBJ1-2; TRBD1 might be the D (5 bases). The germline V and J ends were trimmed by 0 bases and 4 bases, with 18 bases remaining between them. CDR3 length: 17 residues. CDR1 SGHTA and CDR2 FQGNSA come from the germline V gene. This CDR3 is CASSLAGGIPTPYGYTF. CDR3 in DNA: TGTGCCAGCAGCTTAGCGGGGGGTATTCCTACACCCTATGGCTACACCTTC.

The chain links TRBV12-3 or TRBV12-4 to TRBJ1-1; no reliable D call. Trimming stripped 7 bases from V and 1 base from J, with 13 bases between. The CDR3 consists of 14 residues. Here the CDR3 DNA reads TGTGCCAGCAAAACAACGGTGACGAACACTGAAGCTTTCTTT. Translation: CASKTTVTNTEAFF.

This rearrangement joins TRBV7-2 to TRBJ2-4; 7 bases agree with TRBD1. From germline, CDR1 is SGHTA and CDR2 FQGNSA. Unmatched junction bases numbered 4, after V lost 5 bases and J lost 6 bases. CDR3 length: 13 amino acids. CDR3 bases: TGTGCCAGCAGCCCCCGGGACAGAAACATTCAGTACTTC. Translation: CASSPRDRNIQYF.

The gene calls are TRBV12-3 or TRBV12-4 and TRBJ2-7; D is possibly TRBD2 (6 bases). Trimming pared 5 bases from V and 0 bases from J, leaving 11 bases between. The CDR3 length is 14 residues. CDR3 region: CASSRGTGSYEQYF. CDR3 bases: TGTGCCAGCAGTCGCGGGACGGGCTCCTACGAGCAGTACTTC.

The chain employs TRBV5-1 and TRBJ2-7, with 11 bases aligning to TRBD1. This CDR3 has 14 amino acids. J was trimmed by 3 bases and V by 4 bases; bases with no gene match: 3. CDR1 and CDR2 from the germline V gene are SGHRS and YFSETQ. The CDR3 loop is CASSGTGGGYEQYF. DNA of the CDR3: TGCGCCAGCAGCGGGACAGGGGGTGGCTACGAGCAGTACTTC. The full variable domain, its missing parts supplied by reference TRBV5-1 and TRBJ2-7, is KAGVTQTPRYLIKTRGQQVTLSCSPISGHRSVSWYQQTPGQGLQFLFEYFSETQRNKGNFPGRFSGRQFSNSRSEMNVSTLELGDSALYLCASSGTGGGYEQYFGPGTRLTVT.

The sample holds one count of this clonotype. This sequence joins TRBV10-3 and TRBJ1-3; D may be TRBD1 (6 bases). The V gene lost 0 bases and the J gene lost 4 bases, with 13 bases spanning the gap. This CDR3 has 16 residues. Germline CDR1 is ENHRY and CDR2 is SYGVKD. The CDR3 loop is CAISESETGAGNTIYF. DNA for the CDR3: TGTGCCATCAGTGAGTCCGAGACAGGAGCCGGAAACACCATATATTTT.

The rearrangement links TRBV5-6 to TRBJ2-3; 7 nucleotides match TRBD1. V trimming: 1 base; J trimming: 2 bases; junction bases outside the gene matches: 4. Per the germline V gene, CDR1 is SGHDT and CDR2 is YYEEEE. The CDR3 contains 15 residues. CDR3 region: CASSLRRGYTDTQYF. CDR3 in DNA: TGTGCCAGCAGCTTGCGCAGGGGGTACACAGATACGCAGTATTTT.

V usage is TRBV7-9 and J usage is TRBJ2-1; TRBD2 aligns across 8 bases. The CDR3 is 15 amino acids. CDR1 is SEHNR and CDR2 is FQNEAQ in the germline V gene (reference sequence). V gave up 0 bases and J gave up 9 bases; unmatched junction bases: 7. DNA for the CDR3: TGTGCCAGCAGCTTAGCGAGGCAGCGGGGGAGTGAGCAGTTCTTC. Translating gives CASSLARQRGSEQFF.